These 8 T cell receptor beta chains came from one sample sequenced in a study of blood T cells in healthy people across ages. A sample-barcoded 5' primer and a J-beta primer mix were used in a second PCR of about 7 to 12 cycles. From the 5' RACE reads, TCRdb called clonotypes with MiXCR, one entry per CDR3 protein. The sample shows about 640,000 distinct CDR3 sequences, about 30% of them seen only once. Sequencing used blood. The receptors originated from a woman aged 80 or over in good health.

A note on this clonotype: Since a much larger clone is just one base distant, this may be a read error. The CDR3 nucleotides are TGTGCCAGCATATCGGGAGGCAATGAGCAGTACTTC. This codes for CASISGGNEQYF. This chain joins TRBV3-1 and TRBJ2-7; 7 nucleotides agree with TRBD2. The CDR3 loop spans 12 amino acids. V gave up 7 bases and J gave up 7 bases; unmatched junction bases: 7. Germline CDR1 and CDR2: LGHDT and YNNKEL (reference sequence).

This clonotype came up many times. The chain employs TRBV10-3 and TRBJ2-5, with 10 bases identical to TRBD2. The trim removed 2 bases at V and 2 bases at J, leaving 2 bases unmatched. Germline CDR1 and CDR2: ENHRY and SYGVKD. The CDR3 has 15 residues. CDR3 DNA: TGTGCCATCAGTGAGAGCGGGGGGGGACAAGAGACCCAGTACTTC. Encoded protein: CAISESGGGQETQYF.

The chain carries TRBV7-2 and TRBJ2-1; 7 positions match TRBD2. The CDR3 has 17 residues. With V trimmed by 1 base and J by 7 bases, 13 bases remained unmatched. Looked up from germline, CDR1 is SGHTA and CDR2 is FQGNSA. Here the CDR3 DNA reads TGTGCCAGCAGCTTAGGTGGGCTAGCGGAGCGCGGAAATGAGCAGTTCTTC. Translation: CASSLGGLAERGNEQFF. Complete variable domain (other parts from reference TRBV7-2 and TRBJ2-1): GAGVSQSPSNKVTEKGKDVELRCDPISGHTALYWYRQSLGQGLEFLIYFQGNSAPDKSGLPSDRFSAERTGGSVSTLTIQRTQQEDSAVYLCASSLGGLAERGNEQFFGPGTRLTVL.

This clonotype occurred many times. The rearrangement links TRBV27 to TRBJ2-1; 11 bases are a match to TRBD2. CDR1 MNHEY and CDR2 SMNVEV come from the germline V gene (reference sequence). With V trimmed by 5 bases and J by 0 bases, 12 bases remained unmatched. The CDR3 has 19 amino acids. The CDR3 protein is CASSPRLAGSSSSYNEQFF. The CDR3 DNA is TGTGCCAGCAGTCCCCGACTAGCGGGGTCCTCAAGCTCCTACAATGAGCAGTTCTTC.

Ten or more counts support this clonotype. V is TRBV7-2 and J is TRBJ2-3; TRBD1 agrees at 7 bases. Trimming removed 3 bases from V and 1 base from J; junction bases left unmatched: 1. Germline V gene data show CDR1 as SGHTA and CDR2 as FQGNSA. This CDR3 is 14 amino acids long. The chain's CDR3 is CASSFGTGTDTQYF. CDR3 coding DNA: TGTGCCAGCAGCTTTGGGACAGGCACAGATACGCAGTATTTT.

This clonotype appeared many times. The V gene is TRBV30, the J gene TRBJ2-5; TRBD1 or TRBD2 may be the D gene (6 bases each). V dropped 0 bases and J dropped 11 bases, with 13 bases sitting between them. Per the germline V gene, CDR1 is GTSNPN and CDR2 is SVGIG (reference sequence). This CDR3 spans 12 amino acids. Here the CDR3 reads CAWSVQRGEQYF. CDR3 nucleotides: TGTGCCTGGAGTGTACAAAGGGGGGAGCAGTACTTC.

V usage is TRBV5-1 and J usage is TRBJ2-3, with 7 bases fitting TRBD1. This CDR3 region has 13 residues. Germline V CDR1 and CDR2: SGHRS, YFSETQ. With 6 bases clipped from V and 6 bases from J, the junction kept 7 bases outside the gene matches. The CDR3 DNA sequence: TGCGCCAGCAACCTAGACAGGGCCGATACGCAGTATTTT. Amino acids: CASNLDRADTQYF.

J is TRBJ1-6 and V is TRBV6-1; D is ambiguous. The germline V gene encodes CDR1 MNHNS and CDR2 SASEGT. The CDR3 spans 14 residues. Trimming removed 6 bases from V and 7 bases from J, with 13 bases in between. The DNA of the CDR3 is TGTGCCAGCAGCGACAACTGGAAGAATTCACCCCTCCACTTT. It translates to CASSDNWKNSPLHF.